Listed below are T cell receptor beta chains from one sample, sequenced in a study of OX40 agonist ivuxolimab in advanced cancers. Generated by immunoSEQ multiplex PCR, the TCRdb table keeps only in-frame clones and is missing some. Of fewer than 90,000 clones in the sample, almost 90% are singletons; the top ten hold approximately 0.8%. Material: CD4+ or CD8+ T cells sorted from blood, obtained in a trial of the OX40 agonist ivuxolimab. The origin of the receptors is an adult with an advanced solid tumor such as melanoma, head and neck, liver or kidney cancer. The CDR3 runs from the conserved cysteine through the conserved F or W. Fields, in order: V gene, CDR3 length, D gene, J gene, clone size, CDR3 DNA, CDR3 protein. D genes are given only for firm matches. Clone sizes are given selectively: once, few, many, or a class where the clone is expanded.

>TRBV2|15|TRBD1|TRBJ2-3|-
TGTGCCAGCAGTGTGGACAGGGGGTGGGCAGATACGCAGTATTTT
CASSVDRGWADTQYF
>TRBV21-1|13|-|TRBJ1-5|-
TGTGCCAGCACCGACTCGGCGAATCAGCCCCAGCATTTT
CASTDSANQPQHF
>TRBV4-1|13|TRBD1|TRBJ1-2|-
TGCGCCAGCAGCCGAGACAGGGTTTATGGCTACACCTTC
CASSRDRVYGYTF
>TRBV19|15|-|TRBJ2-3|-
TGTGCCAGTAGTATAGTCCAGGATAGCACAGATACGCAGTATTTT
CASSIVQDSTDTQYF
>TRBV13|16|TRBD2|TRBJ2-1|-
TGTGCCAGCAGCTCCTTAGCGGGAGGACACTACAATGAGCAGTTCTTC
CASSSLAGGHYNEQFF
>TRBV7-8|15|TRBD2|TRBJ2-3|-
TGTGCCAGCAGTTCCGGACTAGCGGGAGCGGATACGCAGTATTTT
CASSSGLAGADTQYF
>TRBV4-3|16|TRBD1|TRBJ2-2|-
TGCGCCAGCAGCCAAGATCTTGGACAGGAGACCGGGGAGCTGTTTTTT
CASSQDLGQETGELFF
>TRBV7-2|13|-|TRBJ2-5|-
TGTGCCAGCAGCTTAGCAGAGCAAGAGACCCAGTACTTC
CASSLAEQETQYF
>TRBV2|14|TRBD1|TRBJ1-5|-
TGTGCCAGCAGGGAGGGACAGGGTAATCAGCCCCAGCATTTT
CASREGQGNQPQHF
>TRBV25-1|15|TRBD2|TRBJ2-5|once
TGTGCCAGCAGTACTAGCGGGCGGTACCAAGAGACCCAGTACTTC
CASSTSGRYQETQYF
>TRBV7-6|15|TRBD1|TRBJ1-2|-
TGTGCCAGCAGCTTGCTGGGCAGGGGGAACTATGGCTACACCTTC
CASSLLGRGNYGYTF
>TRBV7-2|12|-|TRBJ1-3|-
TGTGCCAGCAGCAATAGTCGGAACACCATATATTTT
CASSNSRNTIYF
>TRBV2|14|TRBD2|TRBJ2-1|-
TGTGCCAGCAGTTTTGCGGGAGACTACAATGAGCAGTTCTTC
CASSFAGDYNEQFF
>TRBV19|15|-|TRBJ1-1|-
TGTGCCAGTATACCCGGACAGAGAATGAACACTGAAGCTTTCTTT
CASIPGQRMNTEAFF
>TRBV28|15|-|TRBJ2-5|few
TGTGCCACTGCGGGAGGGACAGGGGTCATTGGGACCCAGTACTTC
CATAGGTGVIGTQYF
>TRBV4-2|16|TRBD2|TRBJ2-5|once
TGTGCCAGCAGCCAAGATGCTAGCGGGGCTCAAGAGACCCAGTACTTC
CASSQDASGAQETQYF
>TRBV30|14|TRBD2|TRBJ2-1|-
TGTGCCTGGAGTGTGGGACTAGCAAACAATGAGCAGTTCTTC
CAWSVGLANNEQFF
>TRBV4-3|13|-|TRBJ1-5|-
TGCGCCAGCAGCCAAGGGGTGAATCAGCCCCAGCATTTT
CASSQGVNQPQHF
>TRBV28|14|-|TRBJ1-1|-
TGTGCCAGCAGTACCCCGGGAGACATCACTGAAGCTTTCTTT
CASSTPGDITEAFF
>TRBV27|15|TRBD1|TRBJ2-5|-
TGTGCCAGCAGTCACGGGACAGGGACCCAAGAGACCCAGTACTTC
CASSHGTGTQETQYF
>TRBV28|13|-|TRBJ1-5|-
TGTGCCAGCAGCCTACAGGGAAATCAGCCCCAGCATTTT
CASSLQGNQPQHF
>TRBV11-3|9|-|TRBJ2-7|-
TGTGCCAGCAGCTTGGTATGGGACTTC
CASSLVWDF
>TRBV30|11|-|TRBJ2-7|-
TGTGCCTGGAGTTCCGCAGCGGGGCAGTACTTC
CAWSSAAGQYF
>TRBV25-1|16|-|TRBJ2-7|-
TGTGCCAGCAGTGAAGTGGGGATGAAAGGGGCAGGCGAGCAGTACTTC
CASSEVGMKGAGEQYF
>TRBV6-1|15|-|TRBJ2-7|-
TGTGCCACCGGGGGAGGGGGACTACCTCAGGGCGAGCAGTACTTC
CATGGGGLPQGEQYF
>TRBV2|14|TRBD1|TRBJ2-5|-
TGTGCCAGCAGGCTCACAGGGGCTATGCAGACCCAGTACTTC
CASRLTGAMQTQYF
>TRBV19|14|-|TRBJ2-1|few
TGTGCCAGTAGCGAGGCAAGCTCCTACAATGAGCAGTTCTTC
CASSEASSYNEQFF
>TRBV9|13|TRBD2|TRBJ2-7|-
TGTGCCAGCAGCGTAGCGGGAGCGGGAGAGCAGTACTTC
CASSVAGAGEQYF
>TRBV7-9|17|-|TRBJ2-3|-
TGTGCCAGCAGCCTCCGGGCCGCGCTGCGGCACACAGATACGCAGTATTTT
CASSLRAALRHTDTQYF
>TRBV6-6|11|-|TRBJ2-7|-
TGTGCCAGCACCCTCGACCAGGAGCAGTACTTC
CASTLDQEQYF
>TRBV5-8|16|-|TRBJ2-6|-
TGTGCCAGCAGCTTCGCAACAGGGTCTGGGGCCAACGTCCTGACTTTC
CASSFATGSGANVLTF
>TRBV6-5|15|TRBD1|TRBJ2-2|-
TGTGCCAGCAAAGGGACAGATGCGAACACCGGGGAGCTGTTTTTT
CASKGTDANTGELFF
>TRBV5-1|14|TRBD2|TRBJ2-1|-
TGCGCCAGCACTCCGGGACTAGCGCTGAATGAGCAGTTCTTC
CASTPGLALNEQFF
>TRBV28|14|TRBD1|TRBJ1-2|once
TGTGCCAGCACCGGGACAGCCCTAGGCTATGGCTACACCTTC
CASTGTALGYGYTF
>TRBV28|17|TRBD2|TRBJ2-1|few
TGTGCCAGCAGTTTTTTATCACTAGCGACCAATTACAATGAGCAGTTCTTC
CASSFLSLATNYNEQFF
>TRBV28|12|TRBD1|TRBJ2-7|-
TGTGCCAGCAGGACAGGGACCTACGAGCAGTACTTC
CASRTGTYEQYF
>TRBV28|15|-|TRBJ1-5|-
TGTGCCAGCAGCCCAACGTCCCCAAGTAATCAGCCCCAGCATTTT
CASSPTSPSNQPQHF
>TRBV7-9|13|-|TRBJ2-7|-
TGTGCCAGCAGCTTAGTAGTTAGCTACGAGCAGTACTTC
CASSLVVSYEQYF
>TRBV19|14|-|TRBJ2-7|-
TGTGCCAGTGGAAGCGATGGGGCCTCCTACGAGCAGTACTTC
CASGSDGASYEQYF